These 5 T cell receptor beta chains were all obtained from the same sample, sequenced in a study of vaccination and CD4 T cells after COVID-19. The antigens of these receptors remain unknown. The Oncomine TCR Beta short-read assay was applied to DNA of cultured CD4+ T cells. A single record per CDR3 protein comes from TCRdb applying MiXCR to the PCR reads. Of 9,500 to 15,000 distinct CDR3 sequences in the sample, 45% to 55% were seen once. Specified treatment: roughly 11-day PBMC culture with coronavirus spike peptide pools or control peptides (ViraFEST assay). Sequenced material: cultured CD4+ T cells from blood, taken after SARS-CoV-2 vaccination. These receptor sequences come from a human donor with COVID-19.

The chain is built from TRBV7-2 and TRBJ2-1; D is perhaps TRBD2 (7 bases). CDR1 and CDR2 (germline): SGHTA, FQGNSA. The CDR3 is 20 amino acids. V was shortened by 0 bases and J by 4 bases, with 25 bases between the two germline ends. The CDR3: CASSLAGQGPSGVLYNEQFF. CDR3 nucleotides: TGTGCCAGCAGCTTAGCGGGGCAGGGGCCCAGCGGGGTGCTATACAATGAGCAGTTCTTC.

V and J are TRBV11-3 and TRBJ1-6; maybe TRBD1 (6 bases). Trimming shortened V by 4 bases and J by 9 bases, and 10 bases separated the two germline ends. The CDR3 contains 13 residues. Germline-derived CDR1 and CDR2 are SGHNT and YENEEA. CDR3 sequence (DNA): TGTGCCAGCAGCTCCGACAGGATTTCACCCCTCCACTTT. It yields the protein CASSSDRISPLHF. Variable domain in full (rest from reference TRBV11-3 and TRBJ1-6): EAGVVQSPRYKIIEKKQPVAFWCNPISGHNTLYWYLQNLGQGPELLIRYENEEAVDDSQLPKDRFSAERLKGVDSTLKIQPAELGDSAVYLCASSSDRISPLHFGNGTRLTVT.

The CDR3 here is CSVRTGTDTQYF. DNA for the CDR3: TGCAGCGTCCGGACTGGCACAGATACGCAGTATTTT. The chain has TRBV29-1 and TRBJ2-3; D might be TRBD2 (5 bases). Germline CDR1 SQVTM, CDR2 ANQGSEA. This CDR3 has 12 amino acids. Between the trimmed V and J ends, which lost 6 bases and 1 base, there was a span of 8 bases.

The J gene is TRBJ2-7, the V gene TRBV19, with 9 nucleotides matching TRBD1. V was clipped by 4 bases and J by 3 bases; unmatched bases: 10. The CDR3 has 16 amino acids. CDR1 LNHDA and CDR2 SQIVND come from the germline V gene (reference sequence). DNA of the CDR3: TGTGCCAGTAGTAGGCAGAGCACGGGACAGGGCTACGAGCAGTACTTC. It specifies CASSRQSTGQGYEQYF.

The rearrangement uses TRBV6-2 or TRBV6-3 and TRBJ1-2; 9 bases are shared with TRBD1. Germline V gene lookup returns CDR1 MNHEY and CDR2 SVGEGT. The junction had 4 bases not matched to a gene; V was cut back by 11 bases and J by 6 bases. The CDR3 length is 11 residues. The CDR3 region is CAGYRGHGYTF. CDR3 DNA: TGTGCCGGATACAGGGGGCATGGCTACACCTTC.